This TCR beta chain stems from a study of CD8 T cells in ankylosing spondylitis. Findings and limits, study-wide: Reportedly, disease-linked clones are significantly enriched in ankylosing spondylitis patients' matched synovial fluid. Clones linked to disease, bearing a CD8+ phenotype, were relatively rare in peripheral blood. A TCR beta motif of roughly eight highly homologous variants seemed to mark ankylosing spondylitis blood.

Germline V gene sequence: CDR1 MNHNS, CDR2 SASEGT. This CDR3 comprises 15 residues. V lost 6 bases and J lost 6, with 18 bases in between. For this clonotype: Its antigen is unidentified.

The TCR beta libraries were generated through quantitative 5'-RACE incorporating molecular barcodes. Via MiXCR, TCRdb re-called the 5' RACE reads, giving one row per CDR3 protein. The sample yields about 400,000 distinct CDR3 sequences, 20% to 25% seen once. This rearrangement joins TRBV6-1 to TRBJ2-1; a weak D match, TRBD2 (5 bases). The origin of this receptor is a male donor with ankylosing spondylitis. Specimen: blood, either unsorted or a sorted T cell fraction (not recorded which). The CDR3 nucleotides are TGTGCCAGCAGCCGGAACTGGTTCGGAGGCAATGAGCAGTTCTTC. Amino acid sequence: CASSRNWFGGNEQFF.